Presented here are 14 T cell receptor beta chains from one specimen sequenced in a study of tumor-infiltrating lymphocytes in primary liver carcinoma. Taking about 20-31 mg of unsorted bulk tissue, the authors co-extracted RNA and DNA. The researchers produced TCR beta cDNA from around 0.5 ug total RNA with a constant-region primer. What produced the TCR beta libraries was three nested multiplex PCR rounds using slightly modified ARM-PCR. Amplification in the first two PCR rounds was performed using TRBV1-TRBV30 forward primers and a C-beta reverse primer for roughly 10 cycles each. TCRdb reprocessed the multiplex PCR reads with MiXCR, giving one entry per CDR3 protein. This repertoire shows some 87,000 distinct CDR3 sequences, around 70% found once; its top ten account for approximately 30%. Sequenced material: tumor-adjacent normal liver tissue. The receptors shown here come from a man aged 35-49 years with primary liver carcinoma and hepatitis B virus infection.

As to this clonotype: This may stem from a read error, because a much larger clone lies one nucleotide away. This chain uses TRBV12-3 or TRBV12-4 with TRBJ2-2; D is tentatively TRBD1 or TRBD2 (5 bases each). The length of the CDR3 is 17 residues. The CDR3 DNA is TGTGCCAGCAGTTTAGTGGTGGGACCTCCGAACACCGGGGAGCTGTTGTTT. Protein sequence: CASSLVVGPPNTGELLF.

The table lists this clonotype with a few counts. This may come from a read error, since a much larger clone is one base off. V and J are TRBV6-5 and TRBJ2-4; maybe TRBD1 (6 bases). This CDR3 comprises 18 residues. CDR1 and CDR2 from the germline V gene are MNHEY and SVGAGI. Trimming pared 5 bases from V and 1 base from J, leaving 21 bases between. CDR3 DNA: TGTGCCAGCAGTATTAGTGGGGGCTACCTGGGGGCCAAAAACATTCAGTACTTC. This sequence encodes CASSISGGYLGAKNIQYF.

V and J are TRBV28 and TRBJ2-7; 9 bases fit TRBD1. The germline CDR1 and CDR2 sequences are MDHEN and SYDVKM. There are 15 residues in the CDR3. The trim removed 5 bases at V and 2 bases at J, leaving 7 bases unmatched. The CDR3: CASSASRDRAYEQYF. The CDR3 DNA is TGTGCCAGCAGTGCCTCGAGGGACAGGGCCTACGAGCAGTACTTC.

This clonotype occurred many times. CDR3 residues: CASSLVLAGKHEQYF. Written as DNA, the CDR3 is TGTGCCAGCAGCTTAGTACTAGCGGGAAAACACGAGCAGTACTTC. The chain couples TRBV11-2 to TRBJ2-7, with 10 bases fitting TRBD2. The CDR3 runs to 15 residues. V dropped 1 base and J dropped 5; count of bases not matched to a gene: 5. Germline CDR1 is SGHAT and CDR2 is FQNNGV.

As to this clonotype: The junction departs from the called germline gene at one end, perhaps through a read error. The CDR3, as DNA: TGTGCTAGCAGTAATCCTACCGGGAAGGCCGCGGTTGGGAGCAATGAGCAGTTCTTC. Its translation is CASSNPTGKAAVGSNEQFF. V gene TRBV6-1 combines with J gene TRBJ2-1; the D gene is possibly TRBD2 (5 bases). The CDR3 has 19 amino acids. The V gene's germline CDR1 is MNHNS and CDR2 SASEGT.

A note on this clonotype: At one boundary the junction diverges from the germline segment, which might be a read error. The rearrangement links TRBV11-2 to TRBJ2-3; 7 positions match TRBD2. The CDR3 has 14 residues. Germline CDR1 reads SGHAT; CDR2 reads FQNNGV. CDR3 nucleotide sequence: TGTGCCCCACTGAAGCGGGGCAGCACACATACGCAGTATTTT. Protein product: CAPLKRGSTHTQYF.

This chain links TRBV10-3 with TRBJ2-3; 8 bases are a match to TRBD2. Germline-derived CDR1 and CDR2 are ENHRY and SYGVKD. The CDR3 contains 13 residues. DNA for the CDR3: TGTGTTATCGCGGGAGGCGAGGGGGATACGCAGTATTTT. Translation gives CVIAGGEGDTQYF.

There are a few counts of this clonotype. The V gene is TRBV7-9, the J gene TRBJ2-7; D gene uncertain. Trimming left V 5 bases short and J 5 bases short, with 10 bases between. Germline V gives CDR1 SEHNR, CDR2 FQNEAQ (reference sequence). The CDR3 spans 12 residues. CDR3 sequence reads: CASSQPPHEQYF. DNA for the CDR3: TGTGCCAGCAGCCAACCACCCCACGAGCAGTACTTC.

In the case of this clonotype: One junction end does not reproduce the germline sequence, and a read error may be involved. This rearrangement joins TRBV11-2 to TRBJ1-4; 7 bases map to TRBD1. Germline CDR1 SGHAT, CDR2 FQNNGV. The CDR3 has 15 residues. The CDR3 region is CASSSTGQDGERLFF. The CDR3 coding sequence is TGTGCCAGCAGCTCAACTGGACAGGACGGTGAAAGACTGTTTTTT.

The chain combines TRBV28 with TRBJ2-1, with 10 positions matching TRBD2. There are 17 residues in the CDR3. The ends lost 11 bases at V and 8 bases at J; junction bases unmatched: 21. Germline assignment: CDR1 MDHEN and CDR2 SYDVKM. The CDR3 DNA reads TGTGCCGACGAACCCTCGTTTGTAGCGGGAGGAGGCGATGAGCAGTTCTTC. The encoded protein is CADEPSFVAGGGDEQFF.

Note on this clonotype: A clone one base away is much larger, so this may be a read error. The V call is TRBV14, the J call TRBJ1-1; D is ambiguous. Germline-derived CDR1 and CDR2 are SGHDN and FVKESK. CDR3 length equals 14 residues. This chain's CDR3 is CVSSPLGIATEAFF. The CDR3 bases are TGTGTCAGCAGCCCTTTGGGGATCGCCACTGAAGCTTTCTTT.

This rearrangement joins TRBV11-2 to TRBJ2-1; 13 bases match TRBD2. The CDR3 consists of 15 residues. V trimming: 5 bases; J trimming: 6 bases; junction bases outside the gene matches: 4. The V gene's germline CDR1 is SGHAT and CDR2 FQNNGV. The DNA for the CDR3 is TGTGCCAGCAGCCCGGGACTAGCGGGACCCAATGAGCAGTTCTTC. Protein product: CASSPGLAGPNEQFF.

This clonotype has ten or more counts. The chain is built from TRBV6-1 and TRBJ1-1, with a possible D match to TRBD1 (6 bases). Between the trimmed V and J ends, which lost 4 bases and 5 bases, there was a span of 11 bases. Germline CDR1 MNHNS, CDR2 SASEGT. The CDR3 runs 13 residues. CDR3 in amino acids: CASSVNRDTEAFF. In nucleotides, the CDR3 is TGTGCCAGCAGTGTCAACAGGGATACTGAAGCTTTCTTT.

As to this clonotype: Mismatch with germline at one junction end may stem from a read error. The V and J genes are TRBV5-6 and TRBJ1-4; D unclear. CDR1 SGHDT and CDR2 YYEEEE come from the germline V gene. The CDR3 is 17 residues long. CDR3 DNA: TGTGCCAGCAGCTTGGCCGGAGGATCCACAACTAGTGAAAAACTGTTTTTT. As protein: CASSLAGGSTTSEKLFF.